The TCR beta chain described here comes from a study of shared clonotypes between healthy human individuals. In the sorted-subset replicate PCRs, around 0.2 ug DNA, 30,000 or so T cell genomes, was used. Using immunoSEQ multiplex PCR, the repertoire was profiled, and TCRdb retains in-frame clones only, with some absent. This sample carries more than 2,000,000 clones, just over 90% of them seen once, and the ten largest clones take about 0.37%. Donors were healthy HIV-negative adults without recently reported acute infections or vaccinations. Germline V gives CDR1 MNHNS, CDR2 SASEGT. This CDR3 is built from 16 residues. The V gene lost 4 bases and the J gene lost 8 bases, with 21 bases spanning the gap.

The sequenced material came from naive CD4+ T cells from PBMCs. Subset defined: CD45RA+ positively selected. The receptor's source is a young man in good health. Some clones in this sample may be carry-over from other donors' samples. The chain is built from TRBV6-1 and TRBJ2-1, with D maybe TRBD1 (6 bases). The CDR3 DNA sequence: TGTGCCAGCAGTGGTTACGGGACAACTGAGTGGGATGAGCAGTTCTTC. This gives the protein CASSGYGTTEWDEQFF.